The 28 T cell receptor beta chains in this list originate from one sample, sequenced in a study of identical twins. Each CDR3 protein gets one entry after TCRdb re-called the 5' RACE reads with MiXCR. This repertoire shows about 530,000 distinct CDR3 sequences, around 15% found once; its top ten account for around 0.4%. The same sample was also used in a study of yellow fever vaccine responses in identical twins.

Sequencing was performed on CD4+ T cells sorted from blood. All receptors derive from a woman aged 18-29 years in good health.

The CDR3 loop is CASSYGKTGINTEAFF. Here the CDR3 DNA reads TGTGCCAGCAGCTACGGAAAGACAGGGATTAACACTGAAGCTTTCTTT. The chain is built from TRBV12-3 or TRBV12-4 and TRBJ1-1; 7 positions agree with TRBD1. The CDR3 spans 16 residues. The V and J ends lost 6 bases and 2 bases, in that order; junction bases with no gene match: 12.

This clonotype came up a few times. The chain carries TRBV7-2 and TRBJ2-2; no reliable D call. The CDR3 runs 14 residues. Trimming cost V 2 bases and J 6 bases, with 10 bases left between them. CDR1 is SGHTA, CDR2 FQGNSA, per germline. The DNA for the CDR3 is TGTGCCAGCAGCTTACAGAGGTCGGCCGGGGAGCTGTTTTTT. Protein product: CASSLQRSAGELFF.

The V and J genes are TRBV7-6 and TRBJ2-1, with D possibly matching TRBD2 (5 bases). Trimming took 3 bases from V and 10 from J, leaving 19 bases between them. This CDR3 has 15 residues. Germline V gene data show CDR1 as SGHVS and CDR2 as FNYEAQ. The DNA for the CDR3 is TGTGCCAGCAGCTTGGACCTTCGGTCGGGGAGAGAGCAGTTCTTC. Its protein is CASSLDLRSGREQFF.

The chain has TRBV7-9 and TRBJ1-1; D gene unclear. Trimming left V 5 bases short and J 1 base short, with 17 bases between. This CDR3 is 16 amino acids long. Germline lookup yields CDR1 SEHNR and CDR2 FQNEAQ (reference sequence). This chain's CDR3 is CASSPYGSDPNTEAFF. CDR3 nucleotide sequence: TGTGCCAGCAGCCCCTATGGGTCGGATCCGAACACTGAAGCTTTCTTT.

The chain is built from TRBV15 and TRBJ1-1, with a possible D match to TRBD1 (5 bases). The CDR3 is made up of 14 amino acids. Germline assignment: CDR1 LNHNV and CDR2 YYDKDF (reference sequence). V dropped 3 bases and J dropped 2 bases, with 10 bases sitting between them. CDR3 protein: CATSRVQDNTEAFF. The DNA for the CDR3 is TGTGCCACCAGCAGGGTACAGGACAACACTGAAGCTTTCTTT.

This clonotype was found many times. The CDR3 coding sequence is TGCGCCAGCAGCTTGGATGGTAATGAGCAGTTCTTC. It encodes CASSLDGNEQFF. The chain carries TRBV5-1 and TRBJ2-1; D ambiguous. The ends were cut back, 0 bases at V and 7 bases at J, with 5 bases in the middle. The CDR3 covers 12 residues. Germline-derived CDR1 and CDR2 are SGHRS and YFSETQ. Full variable domain (missing parts from reference TRBV5-1 and TRBJ2-1): KAGVTQTPRYLIKTRGQQVTLSCSPISGHRSVSWYQQTPGQGLQFLFEYFSETQRNKGNFPGRFSGRQFSNSRSEMNVSTLELGDSALYLCASSLDGNEQFFGPGTRLTVL.

The CDR3 region has the DNA TGTGCCAGCAGCGTAGGGAGGGCCACAGATACGCAGTATTTT. Its translation is CASSVGRATDTQYF. The chain has TRBV9 and TRBJ2-3; tentatively, D is TRBD2 (6 bases). Germline V gives CDR1 SGDLS, CDR2 YYNGEE. V gave up 0 bases and J gave up 2 bases, with 7 bases separating them. This CDR3 has 14 amino acids.

The J gene is TRBJ2-2, the V gene TRBV18; D perhaps matches TRBD2 (5 bases). CDR3 length equals 14 residues. V lost 2 bases to trimming and J lost 7 bases, with 11 bases between them. Germline loops: CDR1 KGHSH, CDR2 LQKENI. The CDR3 sequence: CASSPAAAGGELFF. CDR3 DNA sequence: TGTGCCAGCTCACCAGCGGCCGCGGGCGGGGAGCTGTTTTTT.

The rearrangement links TRBV13 to TRBJ1-1; a weak D match, TRBD1 (6 bases). The germline gives CDR1 PRHDT, CDR2 FYEKMQ (reference sequence). CDR3 size: 15 residues. The V and J ends lost 5 bases and 2 bases respectively, with 15 bases between them. CDR3 DNA sequence: TGTGCCAGCAGCGGGGTGAGGACAGATAACACTGAAGCTTTCTTT. This codes for CASSGVRTDNTEAFF. Full variable domain (remainder filled in from reference TRBV13 and TRBJ1-1): AAGVIQSPRHLIKEKRETATLKCYPIPRHDTVYWYQQGPGQDPQFLISFYEKMQSDKGSIPDRFSAQQFSDYHSELNMSSLELGDSALYFCASSGVRTDNTEAFFGQGTRLTVV.

This clonotype was seen more than once but under ten times. The chain recombines TRBV29-1 with TRBJ2-1; no clear D gene. Trimming cost V 6 bases and J 2 bases, with 8 bases left between them. The V gene's germline CDR1 is SQVTM and CDR2 ANQGSEA. The CDR3 loop spans 12 amino acids. CDR3 amino acids: CSVASTYNEQFF. The DNA for the CDR3 is TGCAGCGTGGCGTCCACCTACAATGAGCAGTTCTTC.

The V and J genes are TRBV20-1 and TRBJ2-5, with 7 nucleotides matching TRBD2. Trimming took 7 bases from V and 3 from J; bases not matched to a gene: 2. CDR1 DFQATT and CDR2 SNEGSKA come from the germline V gene (reference sequence). This CDR3 is 11 amino acids long. The CDR3 nucleotides read TGCAGTGGGGGGGGAGAAGAGACCCAGTACTTC. Translated: CSGGGEETQYF.

Only a few counts were recorded for this clonotype. The chain recombines TRBV12-3 or TRBV12-4 with TRBJ2-3; 9 nucleotides agree with TRBD1. J lost 3 bases, V lost 6 bases, and 10 bases had no gene match. The length of the CDR3 is 16 residues. The CDR3 DNA reads as TGTGCCAGCAGACAAGCACCGGGACAGGGTACAGATACGCAGTATTTT. This translates into CASRQAPGQGTDTQYF.

This clonotype was picked up a small number of times. This chain uses TRBV25-1 with TRBJ2-2; D is possibly TRBD1 (6 bases). The CDR3 has 14 residues. Trimming removed 8 bases from V and 4 bases from J, with 14 bases in between. Per the germline V gene, CDR1 is MGHDK and CDR2 is SYGVNS. CDR3: CASVRVGGTGELFF. The DNA for the CDR3 is TGTGCCAGCGTGAGGGTAGGGGGCACCGGGGAGCTGTTTTTT.

This clonotype appeared a few times. The chain recombines TRBV20-1 with TRBJ2-1; D remains ambiguous. V shed 3 bases and J shed 5 bases, with 8 bases lying between them. CDR1 is DFQATT, CDR2 SNEGSKA, per germline (reference sequence). This CDR3 has 12 residues. CDR3 DNA sequence: TGCAGTGCTAGCGGGCTCAACAATGAGCAGTTCTTC. This encodes CSASGLNNEQFF.

The chain recombines TRBV7-3 with TRBJ2-1; the D gene is possibly TRBD2 (5 bases). From germline, CDR1 is SGHTA and CDR2 FQGTGA. This CDR3 is built from 14 residues. With 3 bases removed from V and 5 bases from J, the gap between germline ends came to 11 bases. CDR3 region: CASSFGLLNNEQFF. The CDR3 DNA sequence: TGTGCCAGCAGCTTCGGACTTCTCAACAATGAGCAGTTCTTC.

The chain couples TRBV6-5 to TRBJ2-1; 7 bases line up with TRBD2. In germline, CDR1 is MNHEY, CDR2 SVGAGI. This CDR3 has 15 amino acids. V shed 2 bases, J shed 7 bases, and the junction held 8 bases outside the gene matches. CDR3 in amino acids: CASSYGRGRRNEQFF. CDR3 nucleotides: TGTGCCAGCAGTTACGGTCGCGGGAGACGGAATGAGCAGTTCTTC.

In its sample, this clonotype was seen many times. The chain has TRBV12-3 or TRBV12-4 and TRBJ1-2; the match to TRBD1 covers 7 bases. CDR3 length equals 16 residues. V was pared by 1 base and J by 8 bases, with 13 bases of the junction left unmatched. The CDR3 nucleotides read TGTGCCAGCAGTTTAGAAGGGTTGACAGGGTTCAGGGGCTACACCTTC. It specifies CASSLEGLTGFRGYTF.

This clonotype was seen a handful of times. The rearrangement joins TRBV4-2 to TRBJ2-3, with D perhaps matching TRBD1 or TRBD2 (5 bases each). The CDR3 spans 17 residues. Trimming took 1 base from V and 2 from J, leaving 16 bases between them. The germline gives CDR1 LGHNA, CDR2 YNFKEQ. The CDR3 is CASSQVMGVVITDTQYF. The CDR3 DNA follows: TGTGCCAGCAGCCAAGTTATGGGGGTTGTGATCACAGATACGCAGTATTTT.

There are a few counts of this clonotype. The gene calls are TRBV20-1 and TRBJ1-1; D remains ambiguous. The germline V gene encodes CDR1 DFQATT and CDR2 SNEGSKA (reference sequence). This CDR3 has 12 residues. V was cut by 5 bases and J by 0 bases, with 7 bases left in between. CDR3 residues: CSAFYMNTEAFF. Here the CDR3 DNA reads TGCAGTGCTTTCTATATGAACACTGAAGCTTTCTTT.

This clonotype was picked up one time. The CDR3 loop is CASSDVSGGLETQYF. The DNA of the CDR3 is TGCGCCAGCAGTGATGTTAGCGGGGGATTGGAGACCCAGTACTTC. The chain combines TRBV10-2 with TRBJ2-5; the match to TRBD2 covers 9 bases. The CDR3 is 15 amino acids. Germline V gene data show CDR1 as WSHSY and CDR2 as SAAADI. V gave up 3 bases and J gave up 5 bases; unmatched junction bases: 7.

In its sample, this clonotype was seen many times. This chain joins TRBV7-8 and TRBJ1-1, with D hard to call. CDR1 and CDR2 (germline): SGHVS, FQNEAQ. Deletions cut 5 bases from V and 3 bases from J, with 13 bases between. The CDR3 loop spans 14 amino acids. CDR3 nucleotides: TGTGCCAGCAGCCCCCCCAAGGGATACACTGAAGCTTTCTTT. This translates into CASSPPKGYTEAFF.

This clonotype showed up just a few times. The chain joins TRBV5-1 to TRBJ2-3, with D perhaps matching TRBD1 (5 bases). The CDR3 covers 16 residues. Per the germline V gene, CDR1 is SGHRS and CDR2 is YFSETQ. V lost 0 bases, J lost 4 bases, and 15 bases lay in between. The CDR3 region has the DNA TGCGCCAGCAGCTTGGATGGACAAAATCTAGCAGATACGCAGTATTTT. Its translation is CASSLDGQNLADTQYF.

There are a few counts of this clonotype. The V call is TRBV5-1, the J call TRBJ2-7, with 11 bases fitting TRBD2. The length of the CDR3 is 15 residues. The germline CDR1 and CDR2 sequences are SGHRS and YFSETQ. The junction had 8 bases not matched to a gene; V was cut back by 0 bases and J by 9 bases. The CDR3 sequence: CASSLVLRTSGSQYF. The CDR3 DNA follows: TGCGCCAGCAGCTTGGTTCTAAGGACTAGCGGGTCGCAGTACTTC.

This clonotype showed up just a few times. The rearrangement links TRBV16 to TRBJ1-5; D gene uncertain. Germline V gene lookup returns CDR1 KGHSY and CDR2 FQNENV. Trimming took 0 bases from V and 2 from J, leaving 11 bases between them. The CDR3 consists of 16 residues. CDR3: CASSQSIGRRNQPQHF. CDR3 coding DNA: TGTGCCAGCAGCCAATCCATTGGGCGGCGCAATCAGCCCCAGCATTTT. Using reference TRBV16 and TRBJ1-5 for the parts outside the CDR3, the full variable domain is GEEVAQTPKHLVRGEGQKAKLYCAPIKGHSYVFWYQQVLKNEFKFLISFQNENVFDETGMPKERFSAKCLPNSPCSLEIQATKLEDSAVYFCASSQSIGRRNQPQHFGDGTRLSIL.

This chain uses TRBV11-2 with TRBJ2-2, with a tentative D call TRBD2 (6 bases). CDR1 SGHAT and CDR2 FQNNGV come from the germline V gene. Trimming removed 0 bases at V and 3 bases at J, with 14 bases between. This CDR3 is 17 amino acids long. CDR3 in amino acids: CASSLDWASVDTGELFF. The CDR3 coding sequence is TGTGCCAGCAGCTTAGATTGGGCTAGCGTGGACACCGGGGAGCTGTTTTTT.

The chain carries TRBV7-8 and TRBJ2-1, with 7 nucleotides matching TRBD1. V gave up 5 bases and J gave up 5 bases; unmatched junction bases: 12. The CDR3 length is 16 residues. Germline CDR1 SGHVS, CDR2 FQNEAQ. The CDR3 bases are TGTGCCAGCAGCCCCGTGGGACAGAATATACACAATGAGCAGTTCTTC. Translating gives CASSPVGQNIHNEQFF.

This clonotype was detected many times. The chain couples TRBV11-3 to TRBJ1-1, with unresolved D. Looked up from germline, CDR1 is SGHNT and CDR2 is YENEEA. Trimming removed 10 bases at V and 5 bases at J, with 17 bases between. This CDR3 has 13 amino acids. The CDR3 bases are TGTGCCATCCGACAAGCCGATAATACTGAAGCTTTCTTT. Protein: CAIRQADNTEAFF.

The chain has TRBV12-3 or TRBV12-4 and TRBJ1-2, with D hard to call. The CDR3 runs 13 residues. The V gene lost 6 bases and the J gene lost 5 bases, with 13 bases spanning the gap. The CDR3 DNA sequence: TGTGCCAGCAGCAACCGGGCCTCGTATGGCTACACCTTC. As protein: CASSNRASYGYTF.